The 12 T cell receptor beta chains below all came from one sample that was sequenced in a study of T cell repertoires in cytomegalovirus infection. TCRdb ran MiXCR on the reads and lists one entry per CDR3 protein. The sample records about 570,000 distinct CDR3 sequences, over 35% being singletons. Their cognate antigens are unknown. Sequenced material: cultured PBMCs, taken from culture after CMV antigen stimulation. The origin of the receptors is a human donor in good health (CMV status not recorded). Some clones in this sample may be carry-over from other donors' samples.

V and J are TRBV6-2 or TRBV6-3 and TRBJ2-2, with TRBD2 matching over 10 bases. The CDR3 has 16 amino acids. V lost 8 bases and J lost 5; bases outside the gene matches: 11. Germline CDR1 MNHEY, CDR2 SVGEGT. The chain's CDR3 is CASSNLAGATTGELFF. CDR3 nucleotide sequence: TGTGCCAGCTCGAACCTAGCGGGAGCGACGACCGGGGAGCTGTTTTTT.

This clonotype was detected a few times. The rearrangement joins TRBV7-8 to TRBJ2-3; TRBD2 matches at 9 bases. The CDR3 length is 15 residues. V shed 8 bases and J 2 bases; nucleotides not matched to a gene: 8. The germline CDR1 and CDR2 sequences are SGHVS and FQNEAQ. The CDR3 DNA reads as TGTGCCAGCGGAGGGGCGGGAGGGTTCACAGATACGCAGTATTTT. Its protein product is CASGGAGGFTDTQYF.

The CDR3 region is CASMGINTGELFF. The CDR3 region has the DNA TGTGCCAGCATGGGGATCAACACCGGGGAGCTGTTTTTT. The gene calls are TRBV28 and TRBJ2-2; D is uncertain. Germline V gene lookup returns CDR1 MDHEN and CDR2 SYDVKM. V was shortened by 7 bases and J by 2 bases, with 8 bases between the two germline ends. The CDR3 length is 13 residues.

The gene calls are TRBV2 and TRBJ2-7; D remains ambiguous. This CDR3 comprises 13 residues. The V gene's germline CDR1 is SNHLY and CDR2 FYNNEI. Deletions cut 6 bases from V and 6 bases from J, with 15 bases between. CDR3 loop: CASRGSPMSEQYF. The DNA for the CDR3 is TGTGCCAGCAGAGGCTCCCCGATGAGCGAGCAGTACTTC.

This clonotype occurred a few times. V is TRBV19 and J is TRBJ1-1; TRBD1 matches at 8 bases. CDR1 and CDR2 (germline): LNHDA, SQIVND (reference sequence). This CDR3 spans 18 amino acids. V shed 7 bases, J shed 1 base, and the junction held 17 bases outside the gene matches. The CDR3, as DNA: TGTGCCAGTACGGAGCGCCTAGGACAGGGCGGTTGGAACACTGAAGCTTTCTTT. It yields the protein CASTERLGQGGWNTEAFF.

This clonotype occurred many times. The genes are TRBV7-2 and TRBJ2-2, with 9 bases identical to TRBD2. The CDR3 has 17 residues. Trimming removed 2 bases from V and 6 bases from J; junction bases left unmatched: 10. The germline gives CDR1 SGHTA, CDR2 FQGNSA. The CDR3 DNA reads TGTGCCAGCAGCTTACGAGGTGGCGGGAGGGCGGCCGGGGAGCTGTTTTTT. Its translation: CASSLRGGGRAAGELFF.

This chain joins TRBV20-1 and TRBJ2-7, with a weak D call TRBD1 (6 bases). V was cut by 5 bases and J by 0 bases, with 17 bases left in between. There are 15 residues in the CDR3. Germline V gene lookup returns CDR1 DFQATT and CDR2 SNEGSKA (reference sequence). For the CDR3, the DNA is TGCAGTGCTCCAGCTCAGGGGTCCTACTCCTACGAGCAGTACTTC. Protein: CSAPAQGSYSYEQYF.

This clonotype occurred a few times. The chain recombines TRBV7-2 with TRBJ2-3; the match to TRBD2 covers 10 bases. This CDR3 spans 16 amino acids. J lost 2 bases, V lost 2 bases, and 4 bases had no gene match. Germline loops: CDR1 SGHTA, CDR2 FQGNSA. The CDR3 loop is CASSLIAGGPTDTQYF. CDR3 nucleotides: TGTGCCAGCAGCTTAATAGCGGGGGGACCCACAGATACGCAGTATTTT.

CDR3 DNA: TGTGCCAGCAGTTGGGACCGAAGGGGGAATTCACCCCTCCACTTT. Protein product: CASSWDRRGNSPLHF. V is TRBV6-5 and J is TRBJ1-6; possible D gene TRBD1, 6 bases. The CDR3 sequence is 15 residues long. Trimming stripped 4 bases from V and 7 bases from J, with 14 bases between. CDR1 is MNHEY and CDR2 is SVGAGI in the germline V gene.

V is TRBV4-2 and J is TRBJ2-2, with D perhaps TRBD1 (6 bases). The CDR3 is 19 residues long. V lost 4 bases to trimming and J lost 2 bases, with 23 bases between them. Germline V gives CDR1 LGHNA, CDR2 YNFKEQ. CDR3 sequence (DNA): TGTGCCAGCAGCCGACGCCTCCGGGACACGGATGTAAACACCGGGGAGCTGTTTTTT. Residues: CASSRRLRDTDVNTGELFF.

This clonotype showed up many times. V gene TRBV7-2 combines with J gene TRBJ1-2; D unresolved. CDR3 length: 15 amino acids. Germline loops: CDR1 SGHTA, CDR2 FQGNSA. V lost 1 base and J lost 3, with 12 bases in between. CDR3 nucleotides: TGTGCCAGCAGCTTAGGCCCGCAGCTCGACTATGGCTACACCTTC. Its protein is CASSLGPQLDYGYTF.

CDR3 sequence: CASGGRGAADTQYF. CDR3 nucleotide sequence: TGTGCCAGCGGGGGACGGGGGGCCGCAGATACGCAGTATTTT. The rearrangement uses TRBV3-1 and TRBJ2-3; D is possibly TRBD2 (7 bases). This CDR3 is 14 amino acids long. Germline loops: CDR1 LGHDT, CDR2 YNNKEL (reference sequence). Trimming removed 8 bases from V and 4 bases from J, with 16 bases in between.